This entry lists 4 T cell receptor beta chains sequenced from one sample in a study of high-grade serous ovarian cancer treatment subgroups (dated by TCRdb to about 2021). Library preparation employed the immunoSEQ multiplex PCR assay. Entries here come from immuneACCESS through TCRdb and include only in-frame sequences with V and J called. Some clones fail to appear in such tables; in the studies checked, an unresolved V gene covers under half of the shortfall, and the cause of the remainder is unknown. A total of about 5,700 clones appear in this sample, about 66% of them only once. Together, the top ten hold roughly 15% of the sample. Tumor samples were collected prior to definitive surgery or chemotherapy. The sequenced sample was tumor tissue. The source is a human donor with high-grade serous ovarian cancer.

The chain links TRBV6-1 to TRBJ1-3; possibly TRBD1 for D (6 bases). The germline gives CDR1 MNHNS, CDR2 SASEGT. The CDR3 loop spans 14 amino acids. V was shortened by 4 bases and J by 9 bases, with 16 bases between the two germline ends. The CDR3 coding sequence is TGTGCCAGCAGTGGACTAAACAGGGACGTCACCATATATTTT. Its protein is CASSGLNRDVTIYF.

Details on this clone: Different DNA sequences within this sample yield the same CDR3. The chain couples TRBV6-6 to TRBJ1-6, with 11 bases aligning to TRBD1. Trimming removed 10 bases from V and 14 bases from J; junction bases left unmatched: 13. This CDR3 has 14 residues. Germline V lookup: CDR1 MNHNY, CDR2 SVGAGI (reference sequence). The CDR3 DNA follows: TGTGCCACTTCTCCCGGGACAGGGGGTGTAACCCTCCACTTT. Protein product: CATSPGTGGVTLHF.

The chain carries TRBV19 and TRBJ2-5; D gene uncertain. The CDR3 covers 13 residues. Germline V gene data show CDR1 as LNHDA and CDR2 as SQIVND (reference sequence). The germline V and J ends were trimmed by 0 bases and 7 bases, with 9 bases remaining between them. The CDR3 sequence is CASSIDLSGTQYF. In DNA, the CDR3 is TGTGCCAGTAGTATAGATCTATCGGGGACCCAGTACTTC.

The chain employs TRBV7-8 and TRBJ2-1; no firm D call. V dropped 5 bases and J dropped 0 bases, with 11 bases sitting between them. The CDR3 consists of 15 residues. The V gene's germline CDR1 is SGHVS and CDR2 FQNEAQ. CDR3 sequence (DNA): TGTGCCAGCAGCCAGGAACTAAACTCCTACAATGAGCAGTTCTTC. Residues: CASSQELNSYNEQFF.